The rows below give T cell receptor beta chains drawn from one sample of a study of beta chain features in type 1 diabetes. The data were produced by immunoSEQ multiplex PCR, yet TCRdb's version contains in-frame clones alone and is incomplete. The sample has roughly 240,000 clones; under 70% are singletons. Sample: naive CD4+ T cells from blood. The receptors derive from a man between 25 and 39 years old in good health. Each CDR3 is given with its conserved first and last residue. D genes are given only for firm matches. Rows give clone size only sometimes, using once, few, many, or a class for an expanded clone.

J gene: TRBJ1-5; clone size: NA; V gene: TRBV20-1; D gene: NA; CDR3 length: 11; CDR3 protein: CSARDLFNQHF; CDR3 DNA: TGCAGTGCTAGAGATCTGTTTAACCAGCATTTT
J gene: TRBJ2-3; clone size: NA; V gene: TRBV29-1; D gene: TRBD2; CDR3 length: 14; CDR3 protein: CSVTRGGPTDTQYF; CDR3 DNA: TGCAGCGTTACACGGGGGGGACCCACAGATACGCAGTATTTT
J gene: TRBJ2-7; clone size: NA; V gene: TRBV18; D gene: NA; CDR3 length: 13; CDR3 protein: CASSPGVPYEQYF; CDR3 DNA: TGTGCCAGCTCACCGGGGGTTCCCTACGAGCAGTACTTC
J gene: TRBJ2-3; clone size: NA; V gene: TRBV30; D gene: NA; CDR3 length: 12; CDR3 protein: CAWGAIQDTQYF; CDR3 DNA: TGTGCCTGGGGCGCTATCCAAGATACGCAGTATTTT
J gene: TRBJ1-1; clone size: NA; V gene: TRBV30; D gene: NA; CDR3 length: 12; CDR3 protein: CAWSAANTEAFF; CDR3 DNA: TGTGCCTGGAGTGCGGCGAACACTGAAGCTTTCTTT
J gene: TRBJ2-3; clone size: NA; V gene: TRBV2; D gene: NA; CDR3 length: 15; CDR3 protein: CASSESSASTDTQYF; CDR3 DNA: TGTGCCAGCAGTGAAAGTAGCGCTAGCACAGATACGCAGTATTTT
J gene: TRBJ2-4; clone size: NA; V gene: TRBV4-1; D gene: NA; CDR3 length: 15; CDR3 protein: CASSQVEGGKNIQYF; CDR3 DNA: TGCGCCAGCAGCCAAGTAGAAGGGGGCAAAAACATTCAGTACTTC
J gene: TRBJ2-7; clone size: NA; V gene: TRBV30; D gene: NA; CDR3 length: 13; CDR3 protein: CAWRQGEKYEQYF; CDR3 DNA: TGTGCCTGGAGACAAGGGGAGAAGTACGAGCAGTACTTC
J gene: TRBJ2-1; clone size: NA; V gene: TRBV28; D gene: NA; CDR3 length: 16; CDR3 protein: CASSLVSAESYNEQFF; CDR3 DNA: TGTGCCAGCAGTTTGGTTAGCGCAGAGTCCTACAATGAGCAGTTCTTC
J gene: TRBJ1-1; clone size: few; V gene: TRBV30; D gene: NA; CDR3 length: 13; CDR3 protein: CAWSVLTNTEAFF; CDR3 DNA: TGTGCCTGGAGTGTACTCACTAACACTGAAGCTTTCTTT
J gene: TRBJ1-5; clone size: few; V gene: TRBV5-6; D gene: NA; CDR3 length: 17; CDR3 protein: CASSFFSRGYSNQPQHF; CDR3 DNA: TGTGCCAGCAGCTTTTTCTCACGGGGTTATAGCAATCAGCCCCAGCATTTT
J gene: TRBJ2-2; clone size: NA; V gene: TRBV27; D gene: TRBD1; CDR3 length: 14; CDR3 protein: CASSPGGNTGELFF; CDR3 DNA: TGTGCCAGCAGTCCAGGGGGCAACACCGGGGAGCTGTTTTTT
J gene: TRBJ2-1; clone size: NA; V gene: TRBV20-1; D gene: NA; CDR3 length: 11; CDR3 protein: CSARASDEQFF; CDR3 DNA: TGCAGTGCTAGGGCTAGCGATGAGCAGTTCTTC
J gene: TRBJ1-1; clone size: NA; V gene: TRBV30; D gene: NA; CDR3 length: 13; CDR3 protein: CAWSPTGYTEAFF; CDR3 DNA: TGTGCCTGGAGTCCCACAGGGTACACTGAAGCTTTCTTT
J gene: TRBJ2-1; clone size: NA; V gene: TRBV30; D gene: NA; CDR3 length: 14; CDR3 protein: CAWNLRRTYNEQFF; CDR3 DNA: TGTGCCTGGAATCTTAGGAGAACCTACAATGAGCAGTTCTTC
J gene: TRBJ1-1; clone size: once; V gene: TRBV30; D gene: NA; CDR3 length: 12; CDR3 protein: CAWRHLNTEAFF; CDR3 DNA: TGTGCCTGGAGGCACTTGAACACTGAAGCTTTCTTT
J gene: TRBJ2-1; clone size: few; V gene: TRBV14; D gene: NA; CDR3 length: 13; CDR3 protein: CASSQGAVNEQFF; CDR3 DNA: TGTGCCAGCAGCCAAGGCGCAGTCAATGAGCAGTTCTTC
J gene: TRBJ2-5; clone size: NA; V gene: TRBV18; D gene: NA; CDR3 length: 15; CDR3 protein: CASSPRQQGGETQYF; CDR3 DNA: TGTGCCAGCTCACCACGGCAGCAGGGCGGAGAGACCCAGTACTTC
J gene: TRBJ2-5; clone size: NA; V gene: TRBV7-9; D gene: NA; CDR3 length: 14; CDR3 protein: CASSMETAKETQYF; CDR3 DNA: TGTGCCAGCAGTATGGAAACGGCCAAAGAGACCCAGTACTTC
J gene: TRBJ2-3; clone size: NA; V gene: TRBV29-1; D gene: TRBD1; CDR3 length: 14; CDR3 protein: CSADRGQGADTQYF; CDR3 DNA: TGCAGCGCCGACCGGGGACAGGGGGCAGATACGCAGTATTTT
J gene: TRBJ2-4; clone size: NA; V gene: TRBV7-2; D gene: NA; CDR3 length: 14; CDR3 protein: CASSLQEGYGIQYF; CDR3 DNA: TGTGCCAGCAGCTTACAGGAAGGGTACGGCATTCAGTACTTC